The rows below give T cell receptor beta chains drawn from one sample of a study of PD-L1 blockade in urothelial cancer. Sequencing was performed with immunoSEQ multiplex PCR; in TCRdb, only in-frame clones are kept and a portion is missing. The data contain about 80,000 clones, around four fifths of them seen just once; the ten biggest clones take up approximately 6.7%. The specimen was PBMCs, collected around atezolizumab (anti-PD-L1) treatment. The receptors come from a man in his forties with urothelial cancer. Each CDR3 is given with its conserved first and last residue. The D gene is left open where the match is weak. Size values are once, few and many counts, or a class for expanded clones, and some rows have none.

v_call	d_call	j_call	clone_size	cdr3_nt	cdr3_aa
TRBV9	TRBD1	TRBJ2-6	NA	TGTGCCAGCGGAAGGACAGGGTTTCCTTCTGGGGCCAACGTCCTGACTTTC	CASGRTGFPSGANVLTF
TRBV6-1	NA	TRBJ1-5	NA	TGTGCCAGCAGTGAATCGGCAGGGCCCCGGGGGTCCCAGCATTTT	CASSESAGPRGSQHF
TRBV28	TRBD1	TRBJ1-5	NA	TGTGCCAGCAGCCAGGGGGGTAAGTATCAGCCCCAGCATTTT	CASSQGGKYQPQHF
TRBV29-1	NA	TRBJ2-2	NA	TGCAGCGTTGGGAGCGGGACAGGGAACACCGGGGAGCTGTTTTTT	CSVGSGTGNTGELFF
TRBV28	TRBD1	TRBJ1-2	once	TGTGCCAGCAGTTTAAACGACAGGGGGATTTATGGCTACACCTTC	CASSLNDRGIYGYTF
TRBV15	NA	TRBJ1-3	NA	TGTGCCACCAGCACTAACACAGGGGGAAACACCATATATTTT	CATSTNTGGNTIYF
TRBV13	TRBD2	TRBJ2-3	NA	TGTGCCAGCAGCCCGGCTAGCGGGATGGGAGATACGCAGTATTTT	CASSPASGMGDTQYF
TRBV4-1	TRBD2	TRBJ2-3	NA	TGCGCCAGCAGCCAAGAAGGTCTAGCGGGAACAGATACGCAGTATTTT	CASSQEGLAGTDTQYF
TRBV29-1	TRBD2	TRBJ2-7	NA	TGCAGCGTGCGGACTAGCTCGACTGCGGGGGAGCAGTACTTC	CSVRTSSTAGEQYF
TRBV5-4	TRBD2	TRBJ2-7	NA	TGTGCCAGCAGCACGGGACTACAGCGAACCTACGAGCAGTACTTC	CASSTGLQRTYEQYF
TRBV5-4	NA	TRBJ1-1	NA	TGTGCCAGCAGCTTGGACCGGGGGGGCACTGAAGCTTTCTTT	CASSLDRGGTEAFF
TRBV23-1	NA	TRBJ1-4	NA	TGCGCCAGCAGTCAATCGGGAAGAACAGGTTTTGAAAAACTGTTTTTT	CASSQSGRTGFEKLFF
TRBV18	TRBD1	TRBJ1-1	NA	TGTGCCAGCTCACCCGACAGGGGACAACATATTGAAGCTTTCTTT	CASSPDRGQHIEAFF
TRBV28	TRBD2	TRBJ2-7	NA	TGTGCCAGCACCCTGGGGGGACTAGCGGGAGGTGCTCCACCTCTCCACGAGCAGTACTTC	CASTLGGLAGGAPPLHEQYF
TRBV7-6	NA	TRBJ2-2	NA	TGTGCCAGCAGCACCCGACAAACCGGGGAGCTGTTTTTT	CASSTRQTGELFF
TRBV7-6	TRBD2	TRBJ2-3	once	TGTGCCAGCAGCTTAGAAGCGGGGCCTAGCACAGATACGCAGTATTTT	CASSLEAGPSTDTQYF
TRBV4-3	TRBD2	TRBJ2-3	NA	TGCGCCAGCAGCCTCGGCGGGGCAGCGGGGAGCACAGATACGCAGTATTTT	CASSLGGAAGSTDTQYF
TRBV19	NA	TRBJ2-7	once	TGTGCCAGTAGTATTGGCGCGGGAATTCCCTTCTTC	CASSIGAGIPFF
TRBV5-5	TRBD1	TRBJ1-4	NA	TGTGCCAGCAGCTTGGGTCGTGGGACAGGCATGAGTGAAAAACTGTTTTTT	CASSLGRGTGMSEKLFF
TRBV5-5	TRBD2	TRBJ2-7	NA	TGTGCCAGCAGCTATACTAGCGGGAGGAACTACGAGCAGTACTTC	CASSYTSGRNYEQYF
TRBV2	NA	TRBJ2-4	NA	TGTGCCAGCACCGGAGGGTGGGGATACATTCAGTACTTC	CASTGGWGYIQYF
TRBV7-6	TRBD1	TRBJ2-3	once	TGTGCCAGCAGCTGGACAGGGATCCCAGATACGCAGTATTTT	CASSWTGIPDTQYF